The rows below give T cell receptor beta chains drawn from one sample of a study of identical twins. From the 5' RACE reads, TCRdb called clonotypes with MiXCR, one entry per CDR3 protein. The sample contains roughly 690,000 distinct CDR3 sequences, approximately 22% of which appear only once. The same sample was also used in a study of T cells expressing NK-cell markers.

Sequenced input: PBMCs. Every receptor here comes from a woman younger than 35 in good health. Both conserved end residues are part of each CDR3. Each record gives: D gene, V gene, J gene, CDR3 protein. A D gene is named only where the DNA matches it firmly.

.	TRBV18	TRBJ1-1	CASSPHRVNTEAFF
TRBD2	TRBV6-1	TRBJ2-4	CASRQTGGDVQYF
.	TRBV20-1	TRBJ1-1	CSARALGREF
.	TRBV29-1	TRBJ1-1	CSTLTGRSTEAFF
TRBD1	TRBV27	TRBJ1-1	CASEDREAEAFF
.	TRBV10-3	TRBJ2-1	CAASYYNEQFF
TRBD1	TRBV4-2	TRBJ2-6	CASGTGYSGANVLTF
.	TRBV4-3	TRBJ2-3	CASSQVGASTDTQYF
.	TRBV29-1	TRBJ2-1	CSVDRRWNEQFF
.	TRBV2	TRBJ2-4	CASSEREIAKNIQYF
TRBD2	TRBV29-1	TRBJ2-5	CSVEDSGKETQYF
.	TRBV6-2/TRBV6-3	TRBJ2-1	CASSYWGTDEQFF
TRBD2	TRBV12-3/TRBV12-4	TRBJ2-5	CASRLSGGTRETQYF
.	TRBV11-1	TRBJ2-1	CASTPRDSYNEQFF
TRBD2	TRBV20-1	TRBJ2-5	CSARGGETGGIQETQYF
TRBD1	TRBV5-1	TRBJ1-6	CASSGNRGPNSPLHF
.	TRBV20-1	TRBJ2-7	CSARGARSEQYF
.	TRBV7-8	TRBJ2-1	CASRARAYNEQFF
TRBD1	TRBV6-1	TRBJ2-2	CASQGQLNTGELFF
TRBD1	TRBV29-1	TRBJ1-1	CSVVTGSEAFF
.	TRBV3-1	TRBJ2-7	CASSQDYRSGEQYF
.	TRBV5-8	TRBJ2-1	CASSLTFRGANEQFF
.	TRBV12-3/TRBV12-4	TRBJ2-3	CASSIFTDTQYF
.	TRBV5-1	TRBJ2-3	CASSLGLGTDTQYF
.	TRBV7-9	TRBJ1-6	CASSLPQVEDSPLHF
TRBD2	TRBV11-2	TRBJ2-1	CASSYTSGTYNEQFF
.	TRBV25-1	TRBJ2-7	CASSEYIAIQQYF
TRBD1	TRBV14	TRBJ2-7	CASSPPGTGRKRYF
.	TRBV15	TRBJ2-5	CATSRGRVWETQYF
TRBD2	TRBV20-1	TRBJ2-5	CGSGRAGETQYF
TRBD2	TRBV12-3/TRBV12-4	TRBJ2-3	CASSSTLERGPGTDTQYF
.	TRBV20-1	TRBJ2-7	CSAGGRLEQYF
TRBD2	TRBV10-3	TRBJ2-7	CAIARGTSGEREQYF
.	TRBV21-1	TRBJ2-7	CASSPEETGGHEQYF
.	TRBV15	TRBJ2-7	CATSTGSFEQYF
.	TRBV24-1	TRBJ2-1	CATSDGIGNEQFF
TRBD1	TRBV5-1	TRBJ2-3	CASSLPGGATLTDTQYF
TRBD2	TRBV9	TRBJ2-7	CASSLTSGEYGEQYF
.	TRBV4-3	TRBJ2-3	CASSQDRLPSTDTQYF
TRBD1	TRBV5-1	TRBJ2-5	CASSRGDSSLQETQYF
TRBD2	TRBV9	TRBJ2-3	CASSVFSPGLAGTDTQYF
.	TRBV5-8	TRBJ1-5	CASSLPGGQPQHF
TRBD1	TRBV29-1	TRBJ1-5	CSVGQGEAQPQHF
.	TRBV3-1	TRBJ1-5	CASSQGWGSNQPQHF
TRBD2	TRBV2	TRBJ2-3	CASSGTSGRDTQYF
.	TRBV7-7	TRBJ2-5	CASSTGLVGGTQYF
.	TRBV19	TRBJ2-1	CASSPLATYNEQFF
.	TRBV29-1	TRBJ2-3	CSVVQGADTQYF
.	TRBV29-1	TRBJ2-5	CSVVGGRPQETQYF
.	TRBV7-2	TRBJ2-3	CASSSQTGPYTDTQYF
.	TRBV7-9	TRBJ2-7	CASSSMISGWGEQYF
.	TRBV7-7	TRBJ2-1	CASSLVPRRYNEQFF
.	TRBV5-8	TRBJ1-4	CASSFVRNEKLFF